Presented here are 5 T cell receptor beta chains from one specimen sequenced in a study of cytomegalovirus exposure and HLA in healthy donors. Amplification used 60 Vbeta primers and 13 Jbeta primers. Assay: immunoSEQ multiplex PCR; the TCRdb copy retains only in-frame clones and omits some. The table shows about 140,000 clones, with roughly 80% occurring only once. The sample taken for sequencing was PBMCs. Source of these receptors: a female donor in good health and CMV-seronegative.

This clone came up a few times. V gene TRBV29-1 combines with J gene TRBJ1-2; the match to TRBD1 covers 8 bases. Germline loops: CDR1 SQVTM, CDR2 ANQGSEA. V dropped 3 bases and J dropped 4; count of bases not matched to a gene: 4. The CDR3 is 13 residues long. CDR3 DNA sequence: TGCAGCGTTGAGGACAGGGTAGGCTATGGCTACACCTTC. Protein product: CSVEDRVGYGYTF.

V usage is TRBV5-4 and J usage is TRBJ2-2; possible D gene TRBD2, 5 bases. The V end was cut by 1 base, the J end by 6 bases, with 16 bases between. Germline CDR1 and CDR2: SGHNT and YYREEE (reference sequence). This CDR3 is built from 16 residues. In DNA form, the CDR3 reads TGTGCCAGCAGCTTGATCCCCTCGAGCGGCCCCGGGGAGCTGTTTTTT. The encoded protein is CASSLIPSSGPGELFF.

V and J are TRBV9 and TRBJ1-5; D unresolved. Germline lookup yields CDR1 SGDLS and CDR2 YYNGEE. Trimming took 4 bases from V and 1 from J, leaving 9 bases between them. The CDR3 contains 14 residues. The CDR3 protein is CASSLGMSNQPQHF. In DNA, the CDR3 is TGTGCCAGCAGCCTCGGGATGAGCAATCAGCCCCAGCATTTT.

The rearrangement joins TRBV18 to TRBJ2-3; D might be TRBD2 (5 bases). The V gene's germline CDR1 is KGHSH and CDR2 LQKENI. The V end lost 6 bases, the J end lost 4 bases, and 17 bases lay between the germline ends. The CDR3 runs 15 residues. In DNA form, the CDR3 reads TGTGCCAGCTCGCCCCGCGGGTCTGCCGCAGATACGCAGTATTTT. This translates into CASSPRGSAADTQYF.

V gene TRBV5-4 combines with J gene TRBJ2-1, with 8 bases identical to TRBD1. The CDR3 is 15 residues long. Germline values: CDR1 SGHNT, CDR2 YYREEE (reference sequence). V was clipped by 4 bases and J by 3 bases; unmatched bases: 6. The CDR3 nucleotides read TGTGCCAGCAGCCCCCAGGGGACAGGCTACAATGAGCAGTTCTTC. Its protein is CASSPQGTGYNEQFF.